The next 4 T cell receptor beta chains were all read from a single sample in a study of CD8+ T cells in alopecia areata. Sequencing templates came from extracted RNA that was reverse transcribed into cDNA. The table came from immunoSEQ multiplex PCR; TCRdb's copy has only in-frame clones and leaves some out. This sample yields roughly 250,000 clones, of which 67% are seen a single time; more than 0.95% belongs to the top ten. The sample in question was CD4+ T cells sorted from blood, obtained at week 0. Source of these receptors: a human donor with alopecia areata.

This clone was counted a few times. This chain connects TRBV27 to TRBJ2-5; 9 nucleotides agree with TRBD2. The J segment lost 5 bases and the V segment lost 4 bases, leaving 8 bases of the junction unmatched. Germline V gene lookup returns CDR1 MNHEY and CDR2 SMNVEV (reference sequence). This CDR3 comprises 15 residues. CDR3 sequence reads: CASSSAGGLGETQYF. DNA of the CDR3: TGTGCCAGCAGTTCTGCGGGGGGGCTGGGGGAGACCCAGTACTTC.

This clone was recorded a few times. This sequence joins TRBV2 and TRBJ2-7, with TRBD2 identical over 9 bases. CDR3 length: 18 residues. Germline V gene lookup returns CDR1 SNHLY and CDR2 FYNNEI. Trimming at V came to 2 bases and at J to 0 bases, leaving 11 bases not matched to a gene. In DNA form, the CDR3 reads TGTGCCAGCAGTGAAATAATGCTAGCGGGGACTAGCTCCTACGAGCAGTACTTC. Translation gives CASSEIMLAGTSSYEQYF.

This clone appeared a few times. The CDR3 DNA follows: TGCGCCAGCAGCTTGGAAGGGGACTACGAGCAGTACTTC. Protein: CASSLEGDYEQYF. V and J are TRBV5-1 and TRBJ2-7; possible D gene TRBD1, 5 bases. Deletions cut 0 bases from V and 3 bases from J, with 7 bases between. The germline CDR1 and CDR2 sequences are SGHRS and YFSETQ. This CDR3 contains 13 residues.

V usage is TRBV7-2 and J usage is TRBJ2-7; D might be TRBD1 or TRBD2, each matching 5 bases. Trimming removed 6 bases at V and 2 bases at J, with 14 bases between. CDR3 size: 14 residues. The germline V gene has CDR1 SGHTA and CDR2 FQGNSA. CDR3 sequence reads: CASRHSGTAYEQYF. The CDR3 DNA sequence: TGTGCCAGCAGACACTCCGGGACGGCCTACGAGCAGTACTTC.